Listed here are 14 T cell receptor beta chains from one sample, sequenced in a study of cytomegalovirus exposure and HLA in healthy donors. PCR amplification relied on 60 Vbeta primers (plus 13 Jbeta primers). The method was immunoSEQ multiplex PCR; TCRdb's version includes in-frame clones alone and lacks a portion of them. This specimen shows some 89,000 clones; the ten leading clones hold under 4.5%. The specimen sequenced was PBMCs. The receptors shown here come from a woman aged 25 to 39 in good health and CMV-seronegative.

The rearrangement uses TRBV7-9 and TRBJ2-5; TRBD2 might be the D (5 bases). The V end was cut by 1 base, the J end by 5 bases, with 11 bases between. Germline lookup yields CDR1 SEHNR and CDR2 FQNEAQ (reference sequence). The CDR3 spans 14 residues. The CDR3, as DNA: TGTGCCAGCAGCTTAGTGAGGCGCGGGGAGACCCAGTACTTC. It codes for CASSLVRRGETQYF. Variable domain in full (rest from reference TRBV7-9 and TRBJ2-5): DTGVSQNPRHKITKRGQNVTFRCDPISEHNRLYWYRQTLGQGPEFLTYFQNEAQLEKSRLLSDRFSAERPKGSFSTLEIQRTEQGDSAMYLCASSLVRRGETQYFGPGTRLLVL.

The chain carries TRBV2 and TRBJ2-3; D gene uncertain. CDR1 is SNHLY, CDR2 FYNNEI, per germline. The germline V and J ends were trimmed by 4 bases and 2 bases, with 13 bases remaining between them. The length of the CDR3 is 15 residues. As DNA, the CDR3 is TGTGCCAGCAGTGGAGTTGGCGGAAACACAGATACGCAGTATTTT. Protein sequence: CASSGVGGNTDTQYF.

V and J are TRBV6-5 and TRBJ2-3; 7 bases agree with TRBD2. The CDR3 length is 15 residues. V dropped 3 bases and J dropped 7; count of bases not matched to a gene: 10. From germline, CDR1 is MNHEY and CDR2 SVGAGI. The CDR3 DNA is TGTGCCAGCAGTTATTCGAGCGGGGAGGGAAATACGCAGTATTTT. Protein: CASSYSSGEGNTQYF.

The CDR3: CASSPDRTYYEQYF. The DNA for the CDR3 is TGTGCCAGCTCTCCAGACAGGACGTACTACGAGCAGTACTTC. The chain has TRBV28 and TRBJ2-7; D may be TRBD1 (6 bases). V was shortened by 8 bases and J by 3 bases, with 17 bases between the two germline ends. CDR1 is MDHEN and CDR2 is SYDVKM in the germline V gene. The CDR3 covers 14 residues.

The V and J genes are TRBV2 and TRBJ1-4, with unresolved D. This CDR3 is built from 13 residues. Germline V lookup: CDR1 SNHLY, CDR2 FYNNEI. Trimming removed 4 bases from V and 8 bases from J, with 11 bases in between. CDR3 sequence (DNA): TGTGCCAGCAGTGGTCAGTACAAAGAAAAACTGTTTTTT. It codes for CASSGQYKEKLFF. The full variable domain, in which reference TRBV2 and TRBJ1-4 provide the parts outside the CDR3, is EPEVTQTPSHQVTQMGQEVILRCVPISNHLYFYWYRQILGQKVEFLVSFYNNEISEKSEIFDDQFSVERPDGSNFTLKIRSTKLEDSAMYFCASSGQYKEKLFFGSGTQLSVL.

This chain links TRBV9 with TRBJ1-6; 11 positions match TRBD1. Germline V gives CDR1 SGDLS, CDR2 YYNGEE. V trimming: 6 bases; J trimming: 6 bases; junction bases outside the gene matches: 8. CDR3 length: 16 amino acids. The CDR3 coding sequence is TGTGCCAGCAACCTCGGACAGGGGGCTTTTAATTCACCCCTCCACTTT. This gives the protein CASNLGQGAFNSPLHF.

This chain joins TRBV19 and TRBJ2-3, with unresolved D. Germline values: CDR1 LNHDA, CDR2 SQIVND (reference sequence). CDR3 length: 11 amino acids. The V and J ends lost 7 bases and 4 bases respectively, with 6 bases between them. Here the CDR3 DNA reads TGTGCCAGTACGTTTGCAGATACGCAGTATTTT. It codes for CASTFADTQYF.

This sequence joins TRBV27 and TRBJ1-5; a weak D match, TRBD1 (5 bases). This CDR3 spans 14 amino acids. Trimming left V 6 bases short and J 1 base short, with 10 bases between. Germline CDR1 reads MNHEY; CDR2 reads SMNVEV (reference sequence). This CDR3 reads CASSQGTSNQPQHF. In DNA, the CDR3 is TGTGCCAGCAGCCAGGGAACGAGCAATCAGCCCCAGCATTTT.

The gene calls are TRBV11-2 and TRBJ1-4, with unresolved D. This CDR3 is built from 14 residues. With 3 bases removed from V and 5 bases from J, the gap between germline ends came to 10 bases. The germline gives CDR1 SGHAT, CDR2 FQNNGV. The CDR3 is CASSFNQNNEKLFF. The CDR3 nucleotides are TGTGCCAGCAGCTTTAACCAGAACAATGAAAAACTGTTTTTT.

V gene TRBV7-9 combines with J gene TRBJ2-2; TRBD1 is a possible D gene (5 bases). The length of the CDR3 is 15 residues. Germline V gives CDR1 SEHNR, CDR2 FQNEAQ (reference sequence). Trimming stripped 1 base from V and 6 bases from J, with 12 bases between. Written as DNA, the CDR3 is TGTGCCAGCAGCTTAGTCGTAGGGGCGGCCGGGGAGCTGTTTTTT. This codes for CASSLVVGAAGELFF.

The chain joins TRBV15 to TRBJ2-7; 7 positions agree with TRBD1. V shed 3 bases and J 3 bases; nucleotides not matched to a gene: 11. Germline V lookup: CDR1 LNHNV, CDR2 YYDKDF (reference sequence). There are 16 residues in the CDR3. CDR3 nucleotides: TGTGCCACCAGCAGGTTTTCCGGGACAGACCTCTACGAGCAGTACTTC. Amino acids: CATSRFSGTDLYEQYF.

The chain is built from TRBV7-2 and TRBJ2-3; 12 nucleotides agree with TRBD2. The J segment lost 6 bases and the V segment lost 1 base, leaving 14 bases of the junction unmatched. The CDR3 runs 19 residues. Germline V gene sequence: CDR1 SGHTA, CDR2 FQGNSA. CDR3 sequence (DNA): TGTGCCAGCAGCTTAGAACTAGCGGGAGGACTGGGGATTGGGGATACGCAGTATTTT. Protein product: CASSLELAGGLGIGDTQYF.

The V gene is TRBV6-7, the J gene TRBJ1-5; TRBD1 matches 8 bases. TRBV6-7 is treated as an ORF (open reading frame) with a function not yet certain. Trimming took 6 bases from V and 8 from J; bases not matched to a gene: 12. The CDR3 runs to 15 residues. CDR3: CASSSPGQVREPQHF. DNA of the CDR3: TGTGCCAGCAGCTCCCCGGGACAGGTGCGGGAGCCCCAGCATTTT.

The V gene is TRBV19, the J gene TRBJ2-2, with TRBD2 identical over 13 bases. The CDR3 totals 17 residues. J was trimmed by 0 bases and V by 6 bases; bases with no gene match: 4. From germline, CDR1 is LNHDA and CDR2 SQIVND (reference sequence). CDR3 sequence reads: CASRVLAGGTNTGELFF. The CDR3 DNA follows: TGTGCCAGTAGGGTACTAGCGGGAGGGACGAACACCGGGGAGCTGTTTTTT.